A single sample is the source of the 28 T cell receptor beta chains below, sequenced in a study of graft-versus-host responses after intestinal transplantation. Antigens for these TCRs are unknown. Here immunoSEQ multiplex PCR was the method, and the copy in TCRdb shows in-frame clones only, minus some. The sample has fewer than 95,000 clones; about 93% are singletons. The starting material was unstimulated CD8+ T cells sorted from spleen or lymph node cells, obtained before intestinal transplant. The receptors here all came from a human donor who received an intestinal transplant.

The chain is built from TRBV7-6 and TRBJ1-1; D remains unclear. The CDR3 loop spans 13 amino acids. CDR1 and CDR2 (germline): SGHVS, FNYEAQ. Trimming removed 8 bases from V and 0 bases from J, with 10 bases in between. CDR3 sequence (DNA): TGTGCCAGCGCAACGGGGATGAACACTGAAGCTTTCTTT. Protein sequence: CASATGMNTEAFF.

The chain is built from TRBV11-2 and TRBJ2-5, with TRBD1 identical over 9 bases. The CDR3 has 17 amino acids. Germline CDR1 reads SGHAT; CDR2 reads FQNNGV. The J segment lost 1 base and the V segment lost 5 bases, leaving 11 bases of the junction unmatched. The CDR3 sequence: CASSPWDRVESQETQYF. The DNA of the CDR3 is TGTGCCAGCAGCCCCTGGGACAGGGTGGAATCCCAAGAGACCCAGTACTTC.

The CDR3 coding sequence is TGCAGCGCGCCGACAGGGCAAAGCTATGGCTACACCTTC. The encoded protein is CSAPTGQSYGYTF. J is TRBJ1-2 and V is TRBV29-1; the match to TRBD1 covers 7 bases. The CDR3 is 13 residues long. The ends lost 7 bases at V and 4 bases at J; junction bases unmatched: 9. In germline, CDR1 is SQVTM, CDR2 ANQGSEA.

The chain recombines TRBV4-1 with TRBJ1-4; a possible D gene is TRBD1 (5 bases). Per germline, CDR1 MGHRA and CDR2 YSYEKL. The CDR3 extends over 16 amino acids. V dropped 0 bases and J dropped 1 base, with 9 bases sitting between them. As DNA, the CDR3 is TGCGCCAGCAGCCAAGATCTCCAGGGAACTAATGAAAAACTGTTTTTT. Encoded protein: CASSQDLQGTNEKLFF.

The chain combines TRBV27 with TRBJ1-2, with a tentative D call TRBD1 (6 bases). Germline V gene sequence: CDR1 MNHEY, CDR2 SMNVEV (reference sequence). The germline V and J ends were trimmed by 6 bases and 7 bases, with 12 bases remaining between them. This CDR3 comprises 12 residues. This CDR3 reads CASRVVGGGYTF. In DNA, the CDR3 is TGTGCCAGCAGGGTGGTAGGGGGTGGCTACACCTTC.

This chain joins TRBV27 and TRBJ2-7; D remains unclear. The germline V gene has CDR1 MNHEY and CDR2 SMNVEV (reference sequence). The CDR3 spans 13 residues. Trimming left V 4 bases short and J 3 bases short, with 10 bases between. For the CDR3, the DNA is TGTGCCAGCAGTTCCAGGATGGGCTACGAGCAGTACTTC. It encodes CASSSRMGYEQYF.

This chain connects TRBV5-5 to TRBJ1-1, with D maybe TRBD1 (5 bases). Germline assignment: CDR1 SGHKS and CDR2 YYEKEE (reference sequence). V lost 2 bases to trimming and J lost 1 base, with 9 bases between them. The CDR3 consists of 14 residues. CDR3 amino acids: CASSFGTENTEAFF. CDR3 DNA: TGTGCCAGCAGCTTTGGGACTGAGAACACTGAAGCTTTCTTT.

The chain combines TRBV7-8 with TRBJ1-1; no reliable D call. The germline V and J ends were trimmed by 7 bases and 0 bases, with 15 bases remaining between them. The length of the CDR3 is 15 residues. Germline V gene sequence: CDR1 SGHVS, CDR2 FQNEAQ. In DNA form, the CDR3 reads TGTGCCAGCACCCCCCTCGGGGTAGTGAACACTGAAGCTTTCTTT. This encodes CASTPLGVVNTEAFF.

This chain links TRBV10-3 with TRBJ2-3; 10 bases fit TRBD2. J lost 2 bases, V lost 5 bases, and 16 bases had no gene match. Germline V gene lookup returns CDR1 ENHRY and CDR2 SYGVKD. CDR3 length equals 19 residues. DNA for the CDR3: TGTGCCATCAGTCCAAGTGATTCCCGCCTAGCGGGGGTCACAGATACGCAGTATTTT. Translation gives CAISPSDSRLAGVTDTQYF.

The rearrangement uses TRBV4-1 and TRBJ1-1; D perhaps matches TRBD1 (5 bases). CDR1 and CDR2 (germline): MGHRA, YSYEKL. CDR3 length: 14 residues. Between the trimmed V and J ends, which lost 3 bases and 2 bases, there was a span of 10 bases. CDR3 in amino acids: CASSQGDSNTEAFF. The CDR3 DNA follows: TGCGCCAGCAGCCAGGGTGACAGCAACACTGAAGCTTTCTTT.

The genes are TRBV4-3 and TRBJ1-4; 9 bases align to TRBD1. The CDR3 is 15 residues long. With V trimmed by 3 bases and J by 4 bases, 3 bases remained unmatched. Germline V CDR1 and CDR2: LGHNA, YSLEER. CDR3 region: CASSQGQGRNEKLFF. CDR3 sequence (DNA): TGCGCCAGCAGCCAGGGACAGGGCCGTAATGAAAAACTGTTTTTT.

The chain couples TRBV12-5 to TRBJ1-3, with D possibly being TRBD1 (6 bases). Trimming removed 7 bases at V and 0 bases at J, with 16 bases between. This CDR3 is built from 16 residues. Germline lookup yields CDR1 LGHNT and CDR2 FRNRAP. CDR3 loop: CASASGTLSSGNTIYF. The CDR3 coding sequence is TGTGCTAGTGCCTCGGGGACACTGAGCTCTGGAAACACCATATATTTT.

This sequence joins TRBV7-9 and TRBJ1-2, with TRBD1 identical over 8 bases. Per germline, CDR1 SEHNR and CDR2 FQNEAQ (reference sequence). Trimming at V came to 3 bases and at J to 4 bases, leaving 13 bases not matched to a gene. This CDR3 has 17 residues. The CDR3 bases are TGTGCCAGCAGCTTGCGGACAGGGAAGGGAGAGAGCTATGGCTACACCTTC. This gives the protein CASSLRTGKGESYGYTF. Variable domain in full (rest from reference TRBV7-9 and TRBJ1-2): DTGVSQNPRHKITKRGQNVTFRCDPISEHNRLYWYRQTLGQGPEFLTYFQNEAQLEKSRLLSDRFSAERPKGSFSTLEIQRTEQGDSAMYLCASSLRTGKGESYGYTFGSGTRLTVV.

The chain combines TRBV2 with TRBJ2-7, with 10 bases that match TRBD1. The length of the CDR3 is 13 residues. V shed 8 bases and J 1 base; nucleotides not matched to a gene: 2. Per the germline V gene, CDR1 is SNHLY and CDR2 is FYNNEI. CDR3 in DNA: TGTGCCAGCGGGGACAGGGGTTCCTACGAGCAGTACTTC. It is translated as CASGDRGSYEQYF. Full variable domain (missing parts from reference TRBV2 and TRBJ2-7): EPEVTQTPSHQVTQMGQEVILRCVPISNHLYFYWYRQILGQKVEFLVSFYNNEISEKSEIFDDQFSVERPDGSNFTLKIRSTKLEDSAMYFCASGDRGSYEQYFGPGTRLTVT.

This rearrangement joins TRBV29-1 to TRBJ1-2, with D tentatively TRBD1 (5 bases). Trimming cost V 4 bases and J 8 bases, with 23 bases left between them. Germline V gives CDR1 SQVTM, CDR2 ANQGSEA. The CDR3 is 15 amino acids. The CDR3 coding sequence is TGCAGCGTTGTAGGGCCCGGGGGTACGCGAGTCGGCTACACCTTC. This codes for CSVVGPGGTRVGYTF.

The genes are TRBV12-5 and TRBJ1-5; a possible D gene is TRBD1 (5 bases). This CDR3 has 16 residues. V was trimmed by 4 bases and J by 6 bases, leaving 19 bases between them. The germline CDR1 and CDR2 sequences are LGHNT and FRNRAP. The CDR3 region is CASGSPSDRRSQPQHF. CDR3 sequence (DNA): TGTGCTAGTGGTTCCCCTTCAGACAGAAGGAGTCAGCCCCAGCATTTT.

The V and J genes are TRBV9 and TRBJ2-3, with D hard to call. The CDR3 has 13 residues. Germline CDR1 reads SGDLS; CDR2 reads YYNGEE. V was shortened by 5 bases and J by 1 base, with 8 bases between the two germline ends. CDR3 bases: TGTGCCAGCAGTACCCAGGGCACAGATACGCAGTATTTT. Its protein product is CASSTQGTDTQYF.

The V and J genes are TRBV29-1 and TRBJ1-1, with 7 bases aligning to TRBD1. The CDR3 is made up of 13 amino acids. Germline V gene sequence: CDR1 SQVTM, CDR2 ANQGSEA. The V segment lost 6 bases and the J segment 1 base; nucleotides outside the gene matches: 5. The CDR3 is CSVAGDRNTEAFF. CDR3 nucleotide sequence: TGCAGCGTCGCTGGGGACAGGAACACTGAAGCTTTCTTT. The full variable domain, completed using reference TRBV29-1 and TRBJ1-1, is SAVISQKPSRDICQRGTSLTIQCQVDSQVTMMFWYRQQPGQSLTLIATANQGSEATYESGFVIDKFPISRPNLTFSTLTVSNMSPEDSSIYLCSVAGDRNTEAFFGQGTRLTVV.

This clone was seen a single time. V is TRBV11-2 and J is TRBJ2-6; possibly TRBD2 for D (6 bases). V dropped 2 bases and J dropped 1 base, with 12 bases sitting between them. Germline CDR1 is SGHAT and CDR2 is FQNNGV. The CDR3 has 17 residues. In nucleotides, the CDR3 is TGTGCCAGCAGCTTACAGGGACGGGAGTCTGGGGCCAACGTCCTGACTTTC. Encoded protein: CASSLQGRESGANVLTF.

The V and J genes are TRBV4-3 and TRBJ2-3; 8 bases map to TRBD2. V shed 1 base, J shed 5 bases, and the junction held 17 bases outside the gene matches. The V gene's germline CDR1 is LGHNA and CDR2 YSLEER. There are 19 residues in the CDR3. CDR3 protein: CASSQGAPWAGGQGDTQYF. As DNA, the CDR3 is TGCGCCAGCAGCCAAGGGGCCCCCTGGGCGGGGGGTCAAGGAGATACGCAGTATTTT.

The rearrangement joins TRBV6-5 to TRBJ2-1; D perhaps matches TRBD2 (5 bases). V lost 0 bases, J lost 4 bases, and 10 bases lay in between. Germline lookup yields CDR1 MNHEY and CDR2 SVGAGI. The CDR3 consists of 15 residues. The CDR3 here is CASSYSSSPYNEQFF. DNA for the CDR3: TGTGCCAGCAGTTACTCGTCTAGCCCTTACAATGAGCAGTTCTTC.

The sample holds one count of this clone. The gene calls are TRBV4-3 and TRBJ2-2; no clear D gene. The V end was cut by 1 base, the J end by 3 bases, with 6 bases between. This CDR3 region has 14 residues. The V gene's germline CDR1 is LGHNA and CDR2 YSLEER. The CDR3 loop reads CASSQGQYTGELFF. The CDR3 nucleotides are TGCGCCAGCAGCCAAGGGCAGTACACCGGGGAGCTGTTTTTT.

Here the CDR3 DNA reads TGCAGCGCGGATCAGGGTAGCTATGGCTACACCTTC. Its protein product is CSADQGSYGYTF. The chain is built from TRBV29-1 and TRBJ1-2, with D possibly being TRBD1 (5 bases). CDR3 size: 12 residues. Germline CDR1 reads SQVTM; CDR2 reads ANQGSEA. Trimming shortened V by 7 bases and J by 4 bases, and 13 bases separated the two germline ends.

This clone was observed once. V is TRBV10-3 and J is TRBJ2-1, with D possibly matching TRBD2 (6 bases). Trimming pared 3 bases from V and 0 bases from J, leaving 15 bases between. This CDR3 has 17 residues. Germline V gene lookup returns CDR1 ENHRY and CDR2 SYGVKD. The CDR3 nucleotides read TGTGCCATCAGTGAAGCGGACTATCCCAGCTCCTACAATGAGCAGTTCTTC. Protein: CAISEADYPSSYNEQFF.

V and J are TRBV5-1 and TRBJ2-7, with TRBD1 matching 9 bases. With V trimmed by 4 bases and J by 4 bases, 9 bases remained unmatched. The CDR3 covers 15 residues. Germline assignment: CDR1 SGHRS and CDR2 YFSETQ. CDR3 in amino acids: CASSPHPGQGYEQYF. In nucleotides, the CDR3 is TGCGCCAGCAGCCCTCATCCGGGACAGGGATACGAGCAGTACTTC.

V is TRBV4-3 and J is TRBJ2-3; 9 positions agree with TRBD1. CDR1 is LGHNA, CDR2 YSLEER, per germline. The CDR3 consists of 15 residues. The V gene end was trimmed by 4 bases and the J gene end by 3 bases; junction bases not matched to a gene: 5. The CDR3 DNA reads as TGCGCCAGCAGCCCCAGGACAGGGGTTACAGATACGCAGTATTTT. Translating it yields CASSPRTGVTDTQYF.

The chain links TRBV5-4 to TRBJ2-7; unclear D gene. There are 13 residues in the CDR3. The germline V and J ends were trimmed by 2 bases and 6 bases, with 12 bases remaining between them. Per germline, CDR1 SGHNT and CDR2 YYREEE (reference sequence). The CDR3 spells CASSFGLVGEQYF. The CDR3, as DNA: TGTGCCAGCAGCTTTGGCCTAGTAGGCGAGCAGTACTTC.

This clone came up once. V is TRBV1 and J is TRBJ2-7; the table calls TRBD1, which could not be checked here. TRBV1 is shown as a pseudogene. This CDR3 contains 12 residues. The CDR3 DNA is TGCACCAGCAGCCCTGACAGGGACGAGCAGTACTTC. Translating it yields CTSSPDRDEQYF.